The 11 T cell receptor beta chains below were found in one sample sequenced in a study of cytomegalovirus exposure and HLA in healthy donors. TCRdb's copy holds only in-frame clones and misses some; the assay was immunoSEQ multiplex PCR. The table includes roughly 240,000 clones, 80% to 90% detected once. The sequencing sample was made of PBMCs. The receptors were gathered from a man younger than 30 in good health and CMV-seronegative.

V is TRBV10-2 and J is TRBJ2-1; unclear D gene. V was shortened by 7 bases and J by 8 bases, with 9 bases between the two germline ends. Germline V lookup: CDR1 WSHSY, CDR2 SAAADI. CDR3 length equals 11 residues. CDR3 region: CASTPRDEQFF. The DNA of the CDR3 is TGCGCCAGCACCCCTCGCGATGAGCAGTTCTTC.

The V call is TRBV7-2, the J call TRBJ2-1, with a weak D call TRBD2 (6 bases). Germline values: CDR1 SGHTA, CDR2 FQGNSA. V lost 5 bases to trimming and J lost 10 bases, with 18 bases between them. This CDR3 has 14 amino acids. CDR3 bases: TGTGCCAGCAGCCTGGGCTGGGGAGGAGGGGAGCAGTTCTTC. Amino acid sequence: CASSLGWGGGEQFF.

CDR3 nucleotides: TGTGCCAGCAGCCCACCCGGGACAGGGGCCGAAAAACTGTTTTTT. This gives the protein CASSPPGTGAEKLFF. The J gene is TRBJ1-4, the V gene TRBV7-9; 10 nucleotides agree with TRBD1. This CDR3 contains 15 residues. Germline trimming cut 5 bases from V and 8 bases from J; bases unmatched to any gene: 8. Germline values: CDR1 SEHNR, CDR2 FQNEAQ (reference sequence).

Only a few counts were recorded for this clone. The chain employs TRBV7-2 and TRBJ1-2, with D hard to call. V lost 2 bases, J lost 8 bases, and 18 bases lay in between. The length of the CDR3 is 15 residues. Germline CDR1 SGHTA, CDR2 FQGNSA. The CDR3 here is CASSLKVRGIGGYTF. The CDR3 DNA is TGTGCCAGCAGCTTAAAGGTCAGAGGAATCGGCGGCTACACCTTC.

The chain combines TRBV6-1 with TRBJ2-7; D uncertain. The V end was cut by 5 bases, the J end by 3 bases, with 11 bases between. The CDR3 covers 13 residues. CDR1 MNHNS and CDR2 SASEGT come from the germline V gene. DNA of the CDR3: TGTGCCAGCAGTAACGGGTTTGGCTACGAGCAGTACTTC. Translating it yields CASSNGFGYEQYF.

The chain is built from TRBV6-4 and TRBJ2-7, with 7 bases fitting TRBD1. Germline V lookup: CDR1 MRHNA, CDR2 SNTAGT. The J segment lost 3 bases and the V segment lost 4 bases, leaving 6 bases of the junction unmatched. CDR3 size: 14 residues. CDR3 in DNA: TGTGCCAGCAGTGTACCGGGACAGCACTACGAGCAGTACTTC. This encodes CASSVPGQHYEQYF.

The chain has TRBV11-2 and TRBJ2-3; 13 nucleotides agree with TRBD2. This CDR3 has 15 residues. Germline CDR1 is SGHAT and CDR2 is FQNNGV. The V segment lost 3 bases and the J segment 5 bases; nucleotides outside the gene matches: 2. The CDR3 protein is CASSFGLAGEDTQYF. CDR3 DNA: TGTGCCAGCAGCTTTGGACTAGCGGGAGAAGATACGCAGTATTTT.

The gene calls are TRBV6-5 and TRBJ2-3; maybe TRBD1 (5 bases). This CDR3 has 13 amino acids. Germline V lookup: CDR1 MNHEY, CDR2 SVGAGI. With 6 bases removed from V and 4 bases from J, the gap between germline ends came to 11 bases. The CDR3 coding sequence is TGTGCCAGCAGCGCAGGGTACCCAGATACGCAGTATTTT. This translates into CASSAGYPDTQYF.

The V gene is TRBV5-1, the J gene TRBJ1-1; weak D call: TRBD1 (5 bases). The V gene lost 4 bases and the J gene lost 0 bases, with 13 bases spanning the gap. The CDR3 extends over 15 amino acids. Germline CDR1 is SGHRS and CDR2 is YFSETQ. The CDR3 sequence: CASSHRHAMNTEAFF. CDR3 nucleotides: TGCGCCAGCAGCCACAGGCACGCCATGAACACTGAAGCTTTCTTT.

The chain employs TRBV9 and TRBJ1-5; D is unresolved. V was pared by 0 bases and J by 1 base, with 11 bases between. The germline V gene has CDR1 SGDLS and CDR2 YYNGEE. CDR3 length: 16 residues. The CDR3 DNA follows: TGTGCCAGCAGCGTAGGGGCGGAGGCGAGCAATCAGCCCCAGCATTTT. Protein product: CASSVGAEASNQPQHF.

The chain joins TRBV28 to TRBJ2-7, with TRBD1 matching 11 bases. Germline V CDR1 and CDR2: MDHEN, SYDVKM. This CDR3 region has 14 residues. With 4 bases clipped from V and 3 bases from J, the junction kept 2 bases outside the gene matches. CDR3 amino acids: CASSWTGGGYEQYF. The CDR3 DNA reads as TGTGCCAGCAGTTGGACAGGGGGCGGCTACGAGCAGTACTTC.